The T cell receptor beta chain under discussion was sequenced for a study of blood T cell repertoires in COVID-19. The wider study: The United States, Italy and Spain were the sources of the acute and convalescent COVID-19 samples. Nucleic acid was either cDNA or gDNA, and it came from T cells, B-cell-depleted T cells, or PBMCs.

How the authors handled the data: By means of reference gene primer amplification, nucleated cell counts were estimated. Profiled with immunoSEQ multiplex PCR; TCRdb holds only in-frame clones, not every one. The V and J calls and clone size come from that table; D and trimming were worked out from the DNA. The table shows 90,000 to 110,000 clones, with roughly 84% occurring only once. This clone was observed a single time. Trimming cost V 6 bases and J 0 bases, with 12 bases left between them. The CDR3 has 15 residues. Germline V gives CDR1 KGHSH, CDR2 LQKENI. This TCR was recovered from a woman aged 45 to 65 with acute or convalescent COVID-19. The rearrangement links TRBV18 to TRBJ2-1; a possible D gene is TRBD1 (8 bases). Sequenced material: peripheral blood. This chain's CDR3 is CASSNRGGSYNEQFF. CDR3 sequence (DNA): TGTGCCAGCTCTAACAGGGGGGGCTCCTACAATGAGCAGTTCTTC.